This T cell receptor beta chain was obtained from a study of T cell changes during pregnancy in multiple sclerosis. TCRdb's table, derived via immunoSEQ multiplex PCR, lists solely in-frame clones and lacks some. Counted here are 30,000 or so clones, around nine tenths occurring once; the ten biggest clones make up 6.2%. This CDR3 region has 13 residues. Trimming left V 5 bases short and J 7 bases short, with 12 bases between. Germline CDR1 and CDR2: LNHNV and YYDKDF (reference sequence). Sequences were derived from CD8+ T cells from peripheral blood mononuclear cells, sampled before pregnancy. This TCR was recovered from a female donor with multiple sclerosis, enrolled in a pregnancy study. The chain has TRBV15 and TRBJ1-5, with D perhaps matching TRBD1 (6 bases). Here the CDR3 DNA reads TGTGCCACCAGCGGCAGGGGCGCGCAGCCCCAGCATTTT. This translates into CATSGRGAQPQHF.